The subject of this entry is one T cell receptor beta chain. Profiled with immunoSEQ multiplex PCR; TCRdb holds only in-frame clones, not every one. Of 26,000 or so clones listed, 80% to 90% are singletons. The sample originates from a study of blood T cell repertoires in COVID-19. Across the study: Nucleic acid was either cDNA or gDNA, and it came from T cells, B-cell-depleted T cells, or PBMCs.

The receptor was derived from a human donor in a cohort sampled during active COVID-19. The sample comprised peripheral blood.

The CDR3 loop is CSVGLGDTEAFF. In DNA form, the CDR3 reads TGCAGCGTTGGCCTCGGGGACACTGAAGCTTTCTTT. The chain has TRBV29-1 and TRBJ1-1; no clear D gene. Trimming removed 4 bases from V and 3 bases from J, with 9 bases in between. The CDR3 has 12 amino acids. Germline assignment: CDR1 SQVTM and CDR2 ANQGSEA.